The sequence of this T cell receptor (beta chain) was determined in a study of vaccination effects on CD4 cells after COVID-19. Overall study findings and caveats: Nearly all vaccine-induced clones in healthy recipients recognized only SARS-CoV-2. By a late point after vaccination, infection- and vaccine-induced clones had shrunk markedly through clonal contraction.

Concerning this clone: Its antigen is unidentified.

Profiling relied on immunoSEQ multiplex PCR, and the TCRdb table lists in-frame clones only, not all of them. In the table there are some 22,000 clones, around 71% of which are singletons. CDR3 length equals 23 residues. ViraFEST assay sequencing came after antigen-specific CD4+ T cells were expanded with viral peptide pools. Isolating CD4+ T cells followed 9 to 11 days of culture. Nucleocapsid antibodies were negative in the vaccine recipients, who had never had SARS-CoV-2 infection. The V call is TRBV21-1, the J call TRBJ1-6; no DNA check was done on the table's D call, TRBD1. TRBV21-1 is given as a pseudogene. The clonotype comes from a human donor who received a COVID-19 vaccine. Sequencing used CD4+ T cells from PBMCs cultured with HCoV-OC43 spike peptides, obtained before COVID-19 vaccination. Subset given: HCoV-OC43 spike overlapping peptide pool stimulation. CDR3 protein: CASSKARDGKTGREGSYNSPLHF. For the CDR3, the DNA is TGTGCCAGCAGCAAAGCGCGCGATGGGAAGACAGGGCGAGAGGGGTCCTATAATTCACCCCTCCACTTT.